The source of this T cell receptor beta chain is a study of PD-1 blockade in classical Hodgkin lymphoma (dated by TCRdb to the early 2020s). Concerning the study at large: Nivolumab dosing was 3 mg/kg intravenously every 2 weeks, continuing until either disease progression or unacceptable toxicity. A peripheral blood immune signature of response to PD-1 blockade in classical Hodgkin lymphoma was defined using TCR beta sequencing and CyTOF. Findings and caveats that apply to the study as a whole: Baseline TCR diversity was reported to be lower in newly diagnosed patients than in healthy donors, and even lower in relapsed/refractory patients. Lower diversity was seen in patients whose nivolumab began less than 1 year after ASCT, and these patients were left out of later analyses so that immune reconstitution would not confound the results. Among trial patients, those achieving complete response had baseline diversity similar to that of newly diagnosed patients, while diversity was significantly lower in partial responders and progressors. The study covered only a single clinical trial cohort, and the causes of the repertoire differences, possibly disease activity or prior therapy, were still not defined. CD4+ but not CD8+ TCR diversity rose significantly by C4D1 (p=0.0027 vs p=0.16), most apparent in complete responders (p=0.02).

In the case of this clone: Its recognized antigen is unknown. No base quality information exists; no much larger clone differs at one position.

What the time point label conveys for this sample: cycle 1 day 1 (C1D1), immediately before nivolumab initiation. Every trial patient had relapsed after autologous stem cell transplantation, and cohorts A, B and C differed in prior brentuximab vedotin exposure. The trial cohort was composed of under 70 patients with relapsed/refractory classical Hodgkin lymphoma, for whom complete response, partial response or progressive disease was recorded as best overall response. Trial patients were treated with single-agent nivolumab in the multi-cohort phase II CheckMate 205 trial. Best overall response was determined by an independent review committee according to the 2007 International Working Group response criteria. Trial PBMCs were obtained immediately prior to nivolumab initiation (C1D1) and on therapy at cycle 2 day 1 and cycle 4 day 1. Peripheral blood was collected in 8 mL Vacutainer Cell Preparation Tubes, from which PBMCs were isolated by centrifugation and then cryopreserved.

The Qiagen DNeasy kit was used to extract genomic DNA both from unsorted PBMCs and from the negatively selected CD4+ and CD8+ fractions. TCR beta CDR3 regions were subjected to amplification by immunoSEQ multiplex PCR with primers that anneal to V and J segments. A synthetic immune receptor repertoire was used to minimize amplification bias, and any residual bias was removed computationally once sequencing was done. In the source study's methods: Repertoire diversity was quantified as the Shannon entropy index using custom Python scripts. Unsorted, CD4+ and CD8+ repertoires were examined separately, except in combined analyses, for which CD4+ and CD8+ sequences were merged in silico. Clonal expansion was defined as at least a 2-fold frequency increase after treatment relative to C1D1, with a pseudocount of 0.5 for undetected baseline clones. Clones with 0 or 1 copy at C1D1 were defined as singleton clones, while clones with 2 or more copies were defined as non-singleton clones. Clones expanded in unsorted samples were assigned a CD4+, CD8+ or unknown annotation through matching of protein sequences in sorted samples from the same patient. Wilcoxon tests on paired samples were used to test changes in diversity from C1D1 to C4D1. TCRdb stores this immuneACCESS table with in-frame sequences only. Part of the clones is absent; in the studies checked, under half of the shortfall reflects unresolved V genes, and no reason is known for the rest. Clonal size and the V and J genes are those of that table, whereas D and trimming came from the DNA. This sample has around 10,000 clones in its table, and more than 75% of those were observed once. Roughly 26% of the sample is in the top ten clones.

CDR1 and CDR2, per the germline V gene, are MDHEN and SYDVKM. Including the terminal cysteine and phenylalanine, the CDR3 comprises 17 residues. Only the CDR3 DNA stays, 51 bases, in frame from base 1. V lost 1 base and J lost 8 bases, and the count of bases not matched to a germline gene is 12. The source was peripheral blood mononuclear cells (PBMCs), collected at baseline. This chain is built from TRBV28 and TRBJ1-4; 8 middle bases align to TRBD1. The clonotype comes from a human donor with classical Hodgkin lymphoma. The bases are TGTGCCAGCAGTTTATTGGACCCTTGGACAGGGAAGGAAAAACTGTTTTTT. Its protein product is CASSLLDPWTGKEKLFF.